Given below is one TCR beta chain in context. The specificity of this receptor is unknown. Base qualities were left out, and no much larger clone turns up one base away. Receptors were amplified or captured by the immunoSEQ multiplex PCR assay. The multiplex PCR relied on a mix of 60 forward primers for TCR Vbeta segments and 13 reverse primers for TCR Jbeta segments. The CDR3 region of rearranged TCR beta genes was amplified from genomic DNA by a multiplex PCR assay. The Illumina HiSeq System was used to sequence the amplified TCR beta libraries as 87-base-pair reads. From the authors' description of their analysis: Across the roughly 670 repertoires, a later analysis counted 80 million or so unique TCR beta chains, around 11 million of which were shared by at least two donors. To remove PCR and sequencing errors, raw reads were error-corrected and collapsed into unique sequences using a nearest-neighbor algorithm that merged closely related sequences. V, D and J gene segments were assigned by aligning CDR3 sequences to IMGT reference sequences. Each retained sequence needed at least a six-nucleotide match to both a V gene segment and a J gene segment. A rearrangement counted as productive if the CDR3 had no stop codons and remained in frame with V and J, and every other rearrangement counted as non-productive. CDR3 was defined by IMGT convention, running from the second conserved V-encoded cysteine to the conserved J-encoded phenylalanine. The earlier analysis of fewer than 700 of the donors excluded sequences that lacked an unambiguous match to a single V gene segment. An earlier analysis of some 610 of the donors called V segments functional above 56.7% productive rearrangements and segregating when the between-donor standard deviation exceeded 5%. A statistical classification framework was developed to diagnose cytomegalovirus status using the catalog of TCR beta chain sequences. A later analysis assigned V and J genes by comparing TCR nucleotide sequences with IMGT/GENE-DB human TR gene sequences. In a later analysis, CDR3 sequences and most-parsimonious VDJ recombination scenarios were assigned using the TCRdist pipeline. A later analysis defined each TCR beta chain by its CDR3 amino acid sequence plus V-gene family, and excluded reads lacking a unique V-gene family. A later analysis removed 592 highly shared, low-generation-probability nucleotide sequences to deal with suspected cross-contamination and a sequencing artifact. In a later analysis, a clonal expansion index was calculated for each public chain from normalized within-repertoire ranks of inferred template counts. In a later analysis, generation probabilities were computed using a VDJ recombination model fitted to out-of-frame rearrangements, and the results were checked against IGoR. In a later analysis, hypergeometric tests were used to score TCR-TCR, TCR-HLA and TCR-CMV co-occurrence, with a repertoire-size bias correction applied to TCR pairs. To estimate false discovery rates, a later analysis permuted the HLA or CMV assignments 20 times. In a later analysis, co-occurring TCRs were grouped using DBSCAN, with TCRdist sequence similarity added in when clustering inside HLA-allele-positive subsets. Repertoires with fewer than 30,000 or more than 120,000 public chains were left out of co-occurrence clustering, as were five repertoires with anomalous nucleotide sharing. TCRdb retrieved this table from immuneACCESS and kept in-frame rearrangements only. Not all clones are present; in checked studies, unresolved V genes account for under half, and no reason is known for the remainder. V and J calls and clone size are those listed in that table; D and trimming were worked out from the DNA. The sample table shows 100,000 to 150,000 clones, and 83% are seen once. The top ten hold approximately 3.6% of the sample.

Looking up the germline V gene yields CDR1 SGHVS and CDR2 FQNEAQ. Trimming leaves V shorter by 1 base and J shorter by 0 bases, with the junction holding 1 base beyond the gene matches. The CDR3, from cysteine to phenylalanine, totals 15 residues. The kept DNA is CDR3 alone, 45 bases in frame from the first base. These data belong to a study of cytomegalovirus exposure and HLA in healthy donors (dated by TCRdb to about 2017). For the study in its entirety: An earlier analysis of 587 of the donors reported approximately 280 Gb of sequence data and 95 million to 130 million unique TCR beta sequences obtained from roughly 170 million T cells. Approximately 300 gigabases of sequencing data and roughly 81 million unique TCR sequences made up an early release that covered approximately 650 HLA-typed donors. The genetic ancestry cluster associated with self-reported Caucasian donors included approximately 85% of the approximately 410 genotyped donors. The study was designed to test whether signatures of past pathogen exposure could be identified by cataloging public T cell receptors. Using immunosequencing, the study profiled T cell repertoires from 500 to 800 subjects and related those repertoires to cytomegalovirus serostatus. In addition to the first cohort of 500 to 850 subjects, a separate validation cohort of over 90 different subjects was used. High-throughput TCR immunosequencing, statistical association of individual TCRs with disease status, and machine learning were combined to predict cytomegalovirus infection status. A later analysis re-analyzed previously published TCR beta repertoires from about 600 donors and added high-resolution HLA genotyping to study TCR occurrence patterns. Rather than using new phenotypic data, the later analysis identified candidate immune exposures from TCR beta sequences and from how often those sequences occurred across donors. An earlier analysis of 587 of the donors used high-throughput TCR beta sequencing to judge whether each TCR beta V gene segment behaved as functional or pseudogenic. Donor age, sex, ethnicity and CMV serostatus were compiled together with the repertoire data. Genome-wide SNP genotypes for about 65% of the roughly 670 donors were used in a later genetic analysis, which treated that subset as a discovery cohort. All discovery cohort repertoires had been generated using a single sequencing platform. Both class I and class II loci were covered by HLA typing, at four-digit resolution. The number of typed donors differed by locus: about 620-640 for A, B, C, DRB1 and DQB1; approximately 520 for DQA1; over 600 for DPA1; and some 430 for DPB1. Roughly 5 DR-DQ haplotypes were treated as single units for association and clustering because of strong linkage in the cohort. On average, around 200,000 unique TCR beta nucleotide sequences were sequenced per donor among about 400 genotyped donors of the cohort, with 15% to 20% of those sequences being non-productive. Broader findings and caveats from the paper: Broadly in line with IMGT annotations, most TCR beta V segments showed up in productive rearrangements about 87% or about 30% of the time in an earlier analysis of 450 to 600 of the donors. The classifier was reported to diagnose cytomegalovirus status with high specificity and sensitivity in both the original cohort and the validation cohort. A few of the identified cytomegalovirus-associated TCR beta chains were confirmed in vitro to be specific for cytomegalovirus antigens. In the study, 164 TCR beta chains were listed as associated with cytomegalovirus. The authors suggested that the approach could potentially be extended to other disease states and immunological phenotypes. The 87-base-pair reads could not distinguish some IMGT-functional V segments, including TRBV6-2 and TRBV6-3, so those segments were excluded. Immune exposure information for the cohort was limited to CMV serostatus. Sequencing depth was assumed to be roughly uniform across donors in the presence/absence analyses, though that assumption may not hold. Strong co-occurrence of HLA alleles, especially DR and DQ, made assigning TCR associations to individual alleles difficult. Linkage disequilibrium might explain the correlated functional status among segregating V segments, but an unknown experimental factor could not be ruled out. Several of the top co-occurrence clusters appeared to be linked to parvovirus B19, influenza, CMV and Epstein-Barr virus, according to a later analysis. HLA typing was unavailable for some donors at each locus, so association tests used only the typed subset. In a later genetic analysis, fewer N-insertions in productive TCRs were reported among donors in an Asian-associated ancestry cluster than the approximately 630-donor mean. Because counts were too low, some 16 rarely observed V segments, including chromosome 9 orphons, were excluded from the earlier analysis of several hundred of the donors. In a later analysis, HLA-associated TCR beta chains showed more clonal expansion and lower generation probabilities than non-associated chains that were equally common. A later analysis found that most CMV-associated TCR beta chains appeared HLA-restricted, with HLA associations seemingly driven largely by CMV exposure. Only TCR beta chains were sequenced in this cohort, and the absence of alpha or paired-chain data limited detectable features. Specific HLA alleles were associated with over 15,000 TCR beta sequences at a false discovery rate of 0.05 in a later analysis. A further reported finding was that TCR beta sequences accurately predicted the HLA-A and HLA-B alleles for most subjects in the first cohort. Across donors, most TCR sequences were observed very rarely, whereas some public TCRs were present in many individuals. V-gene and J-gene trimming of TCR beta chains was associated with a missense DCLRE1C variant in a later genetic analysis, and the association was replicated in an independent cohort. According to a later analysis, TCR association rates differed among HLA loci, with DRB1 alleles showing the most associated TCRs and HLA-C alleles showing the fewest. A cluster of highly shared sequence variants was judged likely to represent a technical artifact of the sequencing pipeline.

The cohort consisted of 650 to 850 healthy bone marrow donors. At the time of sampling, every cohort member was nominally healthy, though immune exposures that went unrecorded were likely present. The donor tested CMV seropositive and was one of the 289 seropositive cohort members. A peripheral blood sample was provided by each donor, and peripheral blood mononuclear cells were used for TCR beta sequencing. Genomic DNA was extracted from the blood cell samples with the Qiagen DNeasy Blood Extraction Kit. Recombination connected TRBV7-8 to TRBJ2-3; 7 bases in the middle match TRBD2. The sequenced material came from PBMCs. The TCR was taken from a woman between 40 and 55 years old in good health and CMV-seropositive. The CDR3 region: CASSLGEGSTDTQYF. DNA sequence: TGTGCCAGCAGCTTAGGGGAGGGAAGCACAGATACGCAGTATTTT.